A single sample is the source of the 25 T cell receptor beta chains below, sequenced in a study of CD8 T cells in ankylosing spondylitis. MiXCR was run by TCRdb on the 5' RACE reads, yielding one entry per CDR3 protein. Among about 360,000 distinct CDR3 sequences listed, 20% to 25% were seen once. The sequenced sample was blood, either unsorted or a sorted T cell fraction (not recorded which). These receptors were taken from a male donor with ankylosing spondylitis or in good health (not recorded which).

The chain is built from TRBV30 and TRBJ2-7; TRBD1 matches at 10 bases. This CDR3 spans 12 amino acids. Germline CDR1 reads GTSNPN; CDR2 reads SVGIG (reference sequence). With V trimmed by 7 bases and J by 2 bases, 2 bases remained unmatched. The CDR3 bases are TGTGCCTCGGGACAGGGGCCCTACGAGCAGTACTTC. Protein: CASGQGPYEQYF.

This rearrangement joins TRBV9 to TRBJ1-3, with 7 bases aligning to TRBD1. Unmatched junction bases numbered 3, after V lost 0 bases and J lost 0 bases. Germline lookup yields CDR1 SGDLS and CDR2 YYNGEE. The length of the CDR3 is 16 residues. The DNA for the CDR3 is TGTGCCAGCAGCGTAGCGGACAGGATCTCTGGAAACACCATATATTTT. Translated: CASSVADRISGNTIYF.

This clonotype was seen at least ten times. The V and J genes are TRBV12-3 or TRBV12-4 and TRBJ2-3; D may be TRBD1 (6 bases). This CDR3 comprises 16 residues. V was shortened by 5 bases and J by 1 base, with 16 bases between the two germline ends. The CDR3 spells CASSRTARRGTDTQYF. For the CDR3, the DNA is TGTGCCAGCAGTCGGACAGCCCGAAGGGGCACAGATACGCAGTATTTT.

The chain has TRBV15 and TRBJ2-3; TRBD1 might be the D (6 bases). V lost 3 bases and J 2 bases, leaving 12 bases between the germline ends. CDR1 is LNHNV and CDR2 is YYDKDF in the germline V gene (reference sequence). The CDR3 is 15 amino acids. CDR3 DNA sequence: TGTGCCACCAGCAGCGAACAGGGCTACACAGATACGCAGTATTTT. It encodes CATSSEQGYTDTQYF.

The chain has TRBV27 and TRBJ1-1; D is ambiguous. CDR1 and CDR2 (germline): MNHEY, SMNVEV (reference sequence). The CDR3 spans 13 residues. Trimming removed 0 bases at V and 3 bases at J, with 5 bases between. This chain's CDR3 is CASSLSWDTEAFF. The CDR3 coding sequence is TGTGCCAGCAGTTTATCATGGGACACTGAAGCTTTCTTT.

The chain combines TRBV5-1 with TRBJ2-7; TRBD1 matches 7 bases. CDR3 length: 15 amino acids. From germline, CDR1 is SGHRS and CDR2 YFSETQ. Trimming took 3 bases from V and 2 from J; bases not matched to a gene: 8. The CDR3 loop reads CASSYWTGHTYEQYF. As DNA, the CDR3 is TGCGCCAGCAGCTACTGGACAGGACATACCTACGAGCAGTACTTC.

This clonotype was found a few times. V and J are TRBV12-3 or TRBV12-4 and TRBJ2-5; no clear D gene. V shed 4 bases and J shed 7 bases, with 10 bases lying between them. This CDR3 is built from 12 residues. The CDR3 nucleotides are TGTGCCAGCAGTTCCCCCGGGTGGACCCAGTACTTC. Protein sequence: CASSSPGWTQYF.

This clonotype was observed a few times. The chain combines TRBV5-1 with TRBJ1-6; weak D call: TRBD1 (5 bases). Trimming removed 3 bases at V and 8 bases at J, with 12 bases between. The V gene's germline CDR1 is SGHRS and CDR2 YFSETQ. The CDR3 is 14 residues long. The DNA of the CDR3 is TGCGCCAGCAGCTCATTAGGGGAGGATTCACCCCTCCACTTT. Translated: CASSSLGEDSPLHF. Based on the CDR3 plus reference TRBV5-1 and TRBJ1-6, the full variable domain is KAGVTQTPRYLIKTRGQQVTLSCSPISGHRSVSWYQQTPGQGLQFLFEYFSETQRNKGNFPGRFSGRQFSNSRSEMNVSTLELGDSALYLCASSSLGEDSPLHFGNGTRLTVT.

To note about this clonotype: Sequence at one end of the junction differs from germline and may be a read error. This chain joins TRBV9 and TRBJ2-3; 9 nucleotides agree with TRBD2. Germline V gene data show CDR1 as SGDLS and CDR2 as YYNGEE. The CDR3 contains 15 residues. CDR3 DNA: TGTACCAGCAGCGGTTATAGCGGGGGCGCAGATACGCAGTATTTT. Translation: CTSSGYSGGADTQYF.

The chain recombines TRBV28 with TRBJ2-7; 8 nucleotides agree with TRBD1. With 3 bases clipped from V and 0 bases from J, the junction kept 7 bases outside the gene matches. The CDR3 totals 16 residues. Germline V gives CDR1 MDHEN, CDR2 SYDVKM. Here the CDR3 DNA reads TGTGCCAGCAGTTTCTTGACAGGGGCGAGCTCCTACGAGCAGTACTTC. This encodes CASSFLTGASSYEQYF. Together with reference TRBV28 and TRBJ2-7, the CDR3 gives the full variable domain: DVKVTQSSRYLVKRTGEKVFLECVQDMDHENMFWYRQDPGLGLRLIYFSYDVKMKEKGDIPEGYSVSREKKERFSLILESASTNQTSMYLCASSFLTGASSYEQYFGPGTRLTVT.

This clonotype was seen at least ten times. This chain links TRBV12-3 or TRBV12-4 with TRBJ2-5, with D unresolved. The CDR3 has 13 residues. Trimming left V 8 bases short and J 3 bases short, with 13 bases between. The CDR3 sequence: CASSTPAKETQYF. The DNA for the CDR3 is TGTGCCAGCTCAACGCCGGCCAAAGAGACCCAGTACTTC.

The chain carries TRBV5-6 and TRBJ1-6; weak D call: TRBD1 (5 bases). The CDR3 covers 15 residues. V was pared by 4 bases and J by 4 bases, with 12 bases between. CDR1 is SGHDT and CDR2 is YYEEEE in the germline V gene. This CDR3 reads CASSNFRDYNSPLHF. Written as DNA, the CDR3 is TGTGCCAGCAGCAATTTCAGGGATTATAATTCACCCCTCCACTTT. The variable domain in full, completed from reference TRBV5-6 and TRBJ1-6, reads DAGVTQSPTHLIKTRGQQVTLRCSPKSGHDTVSWYQQALGQGPQFIFQYYEEEERQRGNFPDRFSGHQFPNYSSELNVNALLLGDSALYLCASSNFRDYNSPLHFGNGTRLTVT.

There are a few counts of this clonotype. This CDR3 is CASSSNGDTQYF. In nucleotides, the CDR3 is TGTGCCAGCAGCTCAAACGGAGATACGCAGTATTTT. The rearrangement uses TRBV11-2 and TRBJ2-3; no definite D call. The germline CDR1 and CDR2 sequences are SGHAT and FQNNGV. V was pared by 4 bases and J by 5 bases, with 7 bases between. This CDR3 comprises 12 residues.

The rearrangement uses TRBV12-3 or TRBV12-4 and TRBJ1-1; the D gene is possibly TRBD1 (6 bases). This CDR3 comprises 16 residues. Trimming removed 0 bases from V and 2 bases from J, with 13 bases in between. The CDR3 bases are TGTGCCAGCAGTTTAGCGCAAGGACAGCCCAACACTGAAGCTTTCTTT. This encodes CASSLAQGQPNTEAFF.

This clonotype showed up just a few times. V usage is TRBV7-9 and J usage is TRBJ2-5, with D possibly TRBD1 on 5 matching bases. The CDR3 is 15 amino acids. Germline CDR1 SEHNR, CDR2 FQNEAQ (reference sequence). Trimming took off 3 bases at V and 5 bases at J, with 16 bases between the two ends. CDR3 DNA sequence: TGTGCCAGCAGCTTCTGGGGCGCGTCGGGTGAGACCCAGTACTTC. This sequence encodes CASSFWGASGETQYF.

This clonotype was detected a few times. V gene TRBV27 combines with J gene TRBJ2-7; 10 bases agree with TRBD1. The V gene's germline CDR1 is MNHEY and CDR2 SMNVEV (reference sequence). The CDR3 has 15 amino acids. The junction had 16 bases not matched to a gene; V was cut back by 5 bases and J by 12 bases. CDR3 bases: TGTGCCAGCAGTCCCCGCCGGGACAGGGGTCAAGAGTGGTACTTC. Translated: CASSPRRDRGQEWYF.

This chain joins TRBV2 and TRBJ2-1; 12 nucleotides agree with TRBD2. Germline-derived CDR1 and CDR2 are SNHLY and FYNNEI. J was trimmed by 4 bases and V by 6 bases; bases with no gene match: 10. This CDR3 spans 17 amino acids. The CDR3 spells CASSDILGLAGYNEQFF. DNA for the CDR3: TGTGCCAGCAGCGACATCCTGGGACTAGCGGGTTACAATGAGCAGTTCTTC. Using reference TRBV2 and TRBJ2-1 for the parts outside the CDR3, the full variable domain is EPEVTQTPSHQVTQMGQEVILRCVPISNHLYFYWYRQILGQKVEFLVSFYNNEISEKSEIFDDQFSVERPDGSNFTLKIRSTKLEDSAMYFCASSDILGLAGYNEQFFGPGTRLTVL.

The J gene is TRBJ2-1, the V gene TRBV6-6; D unresolved. Germline CDR1 and CDR2: MNHNY and SVGAGI (reference sequence). V was clipped by 3 bases and J by 5 bases, with 8 bases between them. This CDR3 has 13 amino acids. As DNA, the CDR3 is TGTGCCAGCAGTTATCTCAACAACAATGAGCAGTTCTTC. Translated, it gives CASSYLNNNEQFF.

This chain connects TRBV10-3 to TRBJ2-7; 8 bases agree with TRBD1. CDR1 is ENHRY, CDR2 SYGVKD, per germline. CDR3 length: 14 amino acids. The V segment lost 8 bases and the J segment 2 bases; nucleotides outside the gene matches: 8. DNA of the CDR3: TGTGCCATCCAGTCCGGGACAGGAACCTACGAGCAGTACTTC. It codes for CAIQSGTGTYEQYF.

This clonotype was seen a handful of times. The rearrangement uses TRBV28 and TRBJ2-5, with 7 bases that match TRBD2. Germline trimming cut 6 bases from V and 1 base from J; bases unmatched to any gene: 8. This CDR3 has 15 residues. Per germline, CDR1 MDHEN and CDR2 SYDVKM. CDR3 nucleotides: TGTGCCAGCAGAGCGGGGTCGGGTCCCCAAGAGACCCAGTACTTC. Protein: CASRAGSGPQETQYF.

This clonotype was found many times. This chain links TRBV25-1 with TRBJ2-7; 9 bases line up with TRBD1. The CDR3 covers 13 residues. Germline CDR1 and CDR2: MGHDK and SYGVNS. V was pared by 4 bases and J by 3 bases, with 1 base of the junction left unmatched. CDR3 protein: CASSVTGGYEQYF. The CDR3 bases are TGTGCCAGCAGTGTGACAGGGGGCTACGAGCAGTACTTC.

This clonotype was detected only a few times. CDR3 nucleotide sequence: TGTGCCAGCACCTCCATGGGACAGCTGAATGAGCAGTTCTTC. This codes for CASTSMGQLNEQFF. The rearrangement uses TRBV5-8 and TRBJ2-1; 7 nucleotides agree with TRBD1. J was trimmed by 7 bases and V by 6 bases; bases with no gene match: 10. CDR1 SGHTS and CDR2 YDEGEE come from the germline V gene. This CDR3 spans 14 amino acids.

This clonotype was observed a handful of times. A read error may produce the germline difference seen at one junction end. This sequence joins TRBV3-1 and TRBJ1-6; TRBD1 matches 7 bases. This CDR3 spans 13 amino acids. Germline CDR1 and CDR2: LGHDT and YNNKEL (reference sequence). In nucleotides, the CDR3 is TGTGCCAGCAGCCGGGACAGAAGTTCATCCCTCCACTTT. It encodes CASSRDRSSSLHF.

The J gene is TRBJ2-1, the V gene TRBV2, with D maybe TRBD2 (5 bases). V lost 8 bases to trimming and J lost 1 base, with 9 bases between them. Germline loops: CDR1 SNHLY, CDR2 FYNNEI. The CDR3 is 13 residues long. CDR3 DNA: TGTGCCAGCTATCGGGGTTCCTACAATGAGCAGTTCTTC. Translating gives CASYRGSYNEQFF.

In its sample, this clonotype was seen a few times. The V gene is TRBV20-1, the J gene TRBJ1-2; no clear D. The CDR3 spans 14 residues. Germline-derived CDR1 and CDR2 are DFQATT and SNEGSKA (reference sequence). Between the trimmed V and J ends, which lost 0 bases and 1 base, there was a span of 9 bases. The CDR3 region is CSARDNPVNYGYTF. CDR3 nucleotides: TGCAGTGCTAGAGATAACCCGGTTAACTATGGCTACACCTTC.